This TCR beta chain was observed in a study of beta chain features in type 1 diabetes. Sorting produced populations that all topped 98% purity. cDNA synthesis used the whole RNA isolate, giving expressed TCRB sequences. The table came from immunoSEQ multiplex PCR; TCRdb's copy has only in-frame clones and leaves some out. The table lists 300,000 to 350,000 clones, around a fifth of them singletons. About this clone: What it binds is not known.

The study's findings and limits: It was possible that PCR favored shorter templates, equally so in patients and controls.

The sequencing sample was made of naive CD4+ T cells from blood. This TCR came from a woman aged 18-29 years in good health.

CDR3 residues: CASRAPSTEAFF. The DNA for the CDR3 is TGTGCCAGCAGGGCCCCCAGTACTGAAGCTTTCTTT. This rearrangement joins TRBV6-6 to TRBJ1-1; no clear D. The CDR3 contains 12 residues. Germline loops: CDR1 MNHNY, CDR2 SVGAGI (reference sequence). Trimming shortened V by 6 bases and J by 5 bases, and 10 bases separated the two germline ends.